One T cell receptor beta chain is described in this entry. Its antigen is undetermined. Regarding donors, all were healthy bone marrow donors. Use of 60 Vbeta and 13 Jbeta primers characterized the PCR. How the authors handled the data: In a later analysis, 70 million to 80 million unique TCR beta chains included roughly 11 million shared by two or more donors. Libraries were prepared by immunoSEQ multiplex PCR; TCRdb keeps only in-frame clonotypes and omits some of them. That table furnishes V, J and clone size, whereas the DNA furnished D and trimming. This table holds just over 70,000 clones, about 74% found once. CDR3 length equals 15 residues. V shed 8 bases, J shed 1 base, and the junction held 6 bases outside the gene matches. Germline-derived CDR1 and CDR2 are LNHDA and SQIVND (reference sequence). The data derive from a study of cytomegalovirus exposure and HLA in healthy donors. General study points: There were under 200 TCR beta chains listed as cytomegalovirus-associated. TCR beta V- and J-gene trimming was later associated with a missense DCLRE1C variant.

The chain joins TRBV19 to TRBJ2-2; 8 nucleotides align to TRBD1. The specimen sequenced was PBMCs. This receptor was identified in a human donor in good health. CDR3 DNA: TGTGCCAGTCGCTGGGGGACAGGGAACACCGGGGAGCTGTTTTTT. It is translated as CASRWGTGNTGELFF.